The 23 T cell receptor beta chains presented below share a single source sample, sequenced in a study of cytomegalovirus exposure and HLA in healthy donors. Primers for the PCR totalled 60 Vbeta and 13 Jbeta. Repertoires were generated with immunoSEQ multiplex PCR, while TCRdb's copy carries only in-frame clones and drops some. The sample has roughly 150,000 clones, more than 70% seen once. The specimen was PBMCs. These receptors originate from a woman aged 35 to 49 in good health and CMV-seronegative.

The rearrangement links TRBV6-1 to TRBJ2-7, with TRBD1 matching over 8 bases. The CDR3 extends over 15 amino acids. Germline V gene data show CDR1 as MNHNS and CDR2 as SASEGT. With V trimmed by 8 bases and J by 1 base, 10 bases remained unmatched. The DNA of the CDR3 is TGTGCCAGCGGCCCGGAAACAGGGGGTTCCTACGAGCAGTACTTC. Its translation: CASGPETGGSYEQYF.

In its sample, this clone was seen a few times. This chain joins TRBV7-8 and TRBJ1-1; 7 positions match TRBD1. The V gene's germline CDR1 is SGHVS and CDR2 FQNEAQ. With V trimmed by 2 bases and J by 0 bases, 9 bases remained unmatched. This CDR3 has 17 amino acids. The CDR3 sequence: CASSLRVGQVMNTEAFF. DNA for the CDR3: TGTGCCAGCAGCTTACGCGTAGGACAGGTTATGAACACTGAAGCTTTCTTT.

The chain recombines TRBV5-1 with TRBJ2-7; TRBD1 matches at 10 bases. The CDR3 covers 12 residues. Germline trimming cut 4 bases from V and 6 bases from J; bases unmatched to any gene: 1. Germline loops: CDR1 SGHRS, CDR2 YFSETQ. This CDR3 is CASSGDRGEQYF. The CDR3 DNA follows: TGCGCCAGCAGCGGGGACAGGGGCGAGCAGTACTTC. The whole variable domain, remainder taken from reference TRBV5-1 and TRBJ2-7, is KAGVTQTPRYLIKTRGQQVTLSCSPISGHRSVSWYQQTPGQGLQFLFEYFSETQRNKGNFPGRFSGRQFSNSRSEMNVSTLELGDSALYLCASSGDRGEQYFGPGTRLTVT.

CDR3 DNA: TGTGCCAGCAGCCAAACCGGGACTAGCGGCCAAGAGACCCAGTACTTC. This translates into CASSQTGTSGQETQYF. This chain uses TRBV6-4 with TRBJ2-5, with 11 positions matching TRBD2. V lost 6 bases, J lost 1 base, and 7 bases stayed unmatched. The CDR3 is 16 residues long. CDR1 and CDR2 from the germline V gene are MRHNA and SNTAGT.

The chain joins TRBV6-1 to TRBJ2-7; 8 bases are shared with TRBD1. Germline V gene data show CDR1 as MNHNS and CDR2 as SASEGT. This CDR3 contains 14 residues. The ends lost 10 bases at V and 0 bases at J; junction bases unmatched: 8. CDR3 region: CATKIDRGSYEQYF. The CDR3 DNA reads as TGTGCCACCAAAATCGACAGGGGCTCCTACGAGCAGTACTTC.

The chain employs TRBV27 and TRBJ1-5; TRBD1 matches 9 bases. This CDR3 has 18 residues. CDR1 is MNHEY and CDR2 is SMNVEV in the germline V gene (reference sequence). J was trimmed by 6 bases and V by 7 bases; bases with no gene match: 19. This chain's CDR3 is CASTLRWPATGGGQPQHF. In DNA, the CDR3 is TGTGCCAGCACCCTCCGTTGGCCCGCTACAGGGGGCGGTCAGCCCCAGCATTTT.

This chain connects TRBV5-8 to TRBJ1-1; D unresolved. Trimming cost V 0 bases and J 0 bases, with 9 bases left between them. The length of the CDR3 is 15 residues. The germline V gene has CDR1 SGHTS and CDR2 YDEGEE. The CDR3 spells CASSLEGAMNTEAFF. The CDR3, as DNA: TGTGCCAGCAGCTTGGAGGGAGCCATGAACACTGAAGCTTTCTTT.

The V and J genes are TRBV27 and TRBJ2-7, with D possibly TRBD2 on 5 matching bases. The CDR3 loop spans 15 amino acids. V lost 0 bases, J lost 1 base, and 10 bases lay in between. CDR1 MNHEY and CDR2 SMNVEV come from the germline V gene (reference sequence). The CDR3 region has the DNA TGTGCCAGCAGTTTATCAGTCGGACTTTCCTACGAGCAGTACTTC. Encoded protein: CASSLSVGLSYEQYF.

The chain is built from TRBV5-4 and TRBJ1-6; the match to TRBD1 covers 7 bases. Germline assignment: CDR1 SGHNT and CDR2 YYREEE (reference sequence). After removal of 0 bases from V and 10 bases from J, the junction contained 4 bases not matched to a gene. This CDR3 spans 14 amino acids. Written as DNA, the CDR3 is TGTGCCAGCAGCTTGGAGCAGGGGGTCTCACCCCTCCACTTT. It yields the protein CASSLEQGVSPLHF.

This chain links TRBV5-4 with TRBJ1-1; D remains ambiguous. V dropped 4 bases and J dropped 3 bases, with 16 bases sitting between them. Germline V gene sequence: CDR1 SGHNT, CDR2 YYREEE (reference sequence). The CDR3 is 15 amino acids. This CDR3 is CASSPRRGLDTEAFF. The CDR3, as DNA: TGTGCCAGCAGCCCCCGAAGAGGGTTGGACACTGAAGCTTTCTTT.

This sequence joins TRBV7-9 and TRBJ1-1; D not certain. CDR1 is SEHNR, CDR2 FQNEAQ, per germline (reference sequence). This CDR3 comprises 14 residues. With 5 bases removed from V and 1 base from J, the gap between germline ends came to 11 bases. The CDR3 loop reads CASSAEGGNTEAFF. In nucleotides, the CDR3 is TGTGCCAGCAGCGCGGAGGGAGGGAACACTGAAGCTTTCTTT.

This chain connects TRBV10-2 to TRBJ1-6, with TRBD1 matching 10 bases. Germline V CDR1 and CDR2: WSHSY, SAAADI. Germline trimming cut 7 bases from V and 10 bases from J; bases unmatched to any gene: 4. The CDR3 length is 13 residues. Here the CDR3 reads CASTGTGESPLHF. CDR3 DNA: TGCGCCAGCACGGGGACAGGGGAATCACCCCTCCACTTT.

Remarks on this clone: One end of the junction is discordant with germline, which a read error may explain. This CDR3 is also generated by other DNA sequences in the sample. The chain links TRBV4-1 to TRBJ1-6, with 9 bases lining up with TRBD1. The CDR3 extends over 14 amino acids. From germline, CDR1 is MGHRA and CDR2 YSYEKL. The DNA of the CDR3 is TGCGCCAGCAGTCAAGGACAGGGGTATTCACCCCTCCACTTT. Protein product: CASSQGQGYSPLHF.

In nucleotides, the CDR3 is TGTGCCAGCAGTTTGGGGGGACCCCCTGGAAACACCATATATTTT. Amino acid sequence: CASSLGGPPGNTIYF. The chain combines TRBV28 with TRBJ1-3, with D possibly matching TRBD1 (5 bases). V dropped 3 bases and J dropped 2 bases, with 11 bases sitting between them. The CDR3 length is 15 residues. Germline CDR1 MDHEN, CDR2 SYDVKM. Supplemented by reference TRBV28 and TRBJ1-3, the full variable domain reads DVKVTQSSRYLVKRTGEKVFLECVQDMDHENMFWYRQDPGLGLRLIYFSYDVKMKEKGDIPEGYSVSREKKERFSLILESASTNQTSMYLCASSLGGPPGNTIYFGEGSWLTVV.

The rearrangement uses TRBV2 and TRBJ1-5; D is possibly TRBD1 (6 bases). This CDR3 has 13 amino acids. Germline lookup yields CDR1 SNHLY and CDR2 FYNNEI. The V and J ends lost 4 bases and 6 bases respectively, with 10 bases between them. CDR3 sequence reads: CASSGQAPQPQHF. CDR3 DNA: TGTGCCAGCAGTGGACAGGCCCCTCAGCCCCAGCATTTT.

This CDR3 is CASSLGTGLGSYNEQFF. CDR3 DNA sequence: TGTGCCAGCAGTCTCGGGACAGGACTAGGATCCTACAATGAGCAGTTCTTC. V usage is TRBV27 and J usage is TRBJ2-1; a weak D match, TRBD1 (8 bases). The germline V and J ends were trimmed by 5 bases and 1 base, with 18 bases remaining between them. Germline V gene sequence: CDR1 MNHEY, CDR2 SMNVEV (reference sequence). This CDR3 has 17 amino acids.

The chain links TRBV4-1 to TRBJ2-3; the match to TRBD2 covers 7 bases. Trimming at V came to 7 bases and at J to 3 bases, leaving 10 bases not matched to a gene. The CDR3 runs to 15 residues. CDR1 and CDR2 (germline): MGHRA, YSYEKL. The chain's CDR3 is CASTLSGVGTDTQYF. The CDR3 coding sequence is TGCGCCAGCACCTTAAGCGGGGTAGGGACAGATACGCAGTATTTT.

This clone was seen once. The V and J genes are TRBV29-1 and TRBJ2-7, with 14 positions matching TRBD2. With V trimmed by 4 bases and J by 4 bases, 0 bases remained unmatched. This CDR3 has 13 amino acids. The germline V gene encodes CDR1 SQVTM and CDR2 ANQGSEA. The CDR3 coding sequence is TGCAGCGTTGGGACTAGCGGGAGGTACGAGCAGTACTTC. Protein: CSVGTSGRYEQYF.

The sample holds a few counts of this clone. The chain links TRBV5-1 to TRBJ2-5; TRBD2 matches 7 bases. V shed 4 bases, J shed 6 bases, and the junction held 12 bases outside the gene matches. The CDR3 is 15 amino acids. Germline V gene sequence: CDR1 SGHRS, CDR2 YFSETQ. The CDR3 loop reads CASSPGASGKQTQYF. The CDR3 nucleotides read TGCGCCAGCAGCCCGGGTGCTAGCGGAAAGCAGACCCAGTACTTC.

The table lists this clone with a count of one. J is TRBJ1-2 and V is TRBV14; tentative D call: TRBD1 (5 bases). Trimming took off 0 bases at V and 5 bases at J, with 10 bases between the two ends. Germline CDR1 is SGHDN and CDR2 is FVKESK. The CDR3 has 14 residues. Written as DNA, the CDR3 is TGTGCCAGCAGCCAAGATCGGGGGAGGTATGGCTACACCTTC. This translates into CASSQDRGRYGYTF.

This clone was seen a few times. The chain uses TRBV27 and TRBJ1-5, with TRBD1 identical over 11 bases. Germline loops: CDR1 MNHEY, CDR2 SMNVEV (reference sequence). The CDR3 contains 15 residues. The trim removed 6 bases at V and 4 bases at J, leaving 5 bases unmatched. CDR3 sequence (DNA): TGTGCCAGCAGCCGGGACAGGGGGTTTAATCAGCCCCAGCATTTT. Residues: CASSRDRGFNQPQHF.

The chain carries TRBV29-1 and TRBJ2-5; the match to TRBD2 covers 10 bases. Germline V gene data show CDR1 as SQVTM and CDR2 as ANQGSEA. Trimming removed 6 bases from V and 2 bases from J; junction bases left unmatched: 9. This CDR3 is built from 15 residues. Written as DNA, the CDR3 is TGCAGCGTACGGACTAGCGGTGGATGGCAAGAGACCCAGTACTTC. Its protein product is CSVRTSGGWQETQYF.

This sequence joins TRBV19 and TRBJ1-4; 7 nucleotides line up with TRBD1. Trimming removed 5 bases from V and 1 base from J; junction bases left unmatched: 10. The germline V gene encodes CDR1 LNHDA and CDR2 SQIVND (reference sequence). The CDR3 covers 17 residues. This chain's CDR3 is CASSERTGGKTNEKLFF. The DNA of the CDR3 is TGTGCCAGTAGTGAACGGACAGGAGGTAAAACTAATGAAAAACTGTTTTTT.